A selection of T cell receptor beta chains follows, all from one sample in a study of blood T cells in healthy people across ages. TCRdb itself ran the 5' RACE reads through MiXCR, one entry per CDR3 protein. The sample yields 500,000 to 700,000 distinct CDR3 sequences, about 30% seen once. The sample comprised blood. The source is an elderly woman in good health. Each CDR3 is given with its conserved first and last residue. D genes are given only for firm matches. A row's size may be missing; if present it is once, few, many or a size class.

TRBD2	many	TRBJ2-1	TRBV20-1	CSARVLSRRGGSSYNEQFF	TGCAGTGCTAGAGTCTTATCACGGCGGGGGGGATCCTCCTACAATGAGCAGTTCTTC
-	few	TRBJ1-1	TRBV28	CASSLHRGNTEAFF	TGTGCCAGCAGTCTACATAGGGGAAACACTGAAGCTTTCTTT
-	many	TRBJ2-3	TRBV13	CASSLKWTDTQYF	TGTGCCAGCAGCTTAAAATGGACAGATACGCAGTATTTT
-	-	TRBJ1-4	TRBV2	CASRTGGRGKTNEKLFF	TGTGCCAGCAGGACTGGGGGCAGGGGCAAGACTAATGAAAAACTGTTTTTT
TRBD2	-	TRBJ2-3	TRBV3-1	CASSHYSGGAGTDTQYF	TGTGCCAGCAGCCACTATAGCGGGGGGGCCGGCACAGATACGCAGTATTTT
-	-	TRBJ2-1	TRBV20-1	CSARDRGRSSYNEQFF	TGCAGTGCTAGAGATCGCGGCCGCAGCTCCTACAATGAGCAGTTCTTC
TRBD1	few	TRBJ2-5	TRBV18	CASSPEVRDRGYQETQYF	TGTGCCAGCTCACCAGAAGTAAGGGACAGGGGTTACCAAGAGACCCAGTACTTC
TRBD2	-	TRBJ2-7	TRBV5-1	CASSLAPSGDVSGQYF	TGCGCCAGCAGCTTGGCCCCTAGCGGGGACGTCTCCGGGCAGTACTTC
-	-	TRBJ1-2	TRBV5-1	CASTVVRAYGYTF	TGCGCCAGCACTGTGGTGCGGGCCTATGGCTACACCTTC
TRBD1	few	TRBJ1-2	TRBV27	CASSPTPGQGGYGYTF	TGTGCCAGCAGTCCCACTCCGGGACAGGGAGGTTATGGCTACACCTTC
-	-	TRBJ2-5	TRBV5-1	CASSPYGTLLETQYF	TGCGCCAGCAGCCCTTACGGGACTCTCCTGGAGACCCAGTACTTC
-	few	TRBJ1-1	TRBV7-9	CASSPGRSMNTEAFF	TGTGCCAGCAGCCCGGGACGGTCCATGAACACTGAAGCTTTCTTT
-	-	TRBJ2-7	TRBV28	CASSLVKPYEQYF	TGTGCCAGCAGTTTAGTTAAACCCTACGAGCAGTACTTC
-	-	TRBJ2-7	TRBV4-1	CASSQEGKPPYEQYF	TGCGCCAGCAGCCAAGAGGGGAAGCCACCCTACGAGCAGTACTTC
TRBD1	-	TRBJ1-6	TRBV11-1	CASSAGRDRGRDSPPHF	TGTGCCAGCAGCGCTGGTCGGGACAGGGGGCGAGATTCACCCCCCCACTTT
-	many	TRBJ1-2	TRBV9	CASSVGQGTYGYTF	TGTGCCAGCAGCGTAGGCCAGGGCACGTATGGCTACACCTTC
-	many	TRBJ2-6	TRBV7-3	CASSLALRVSGANVLTF	TGTGCCAGCAGCTTAGCGTTAAGGGTCTCTGGGGCCAACGTCCTGACTTTC
TRBD2	-	TRBJ2-7	TRBV20-1	CSAVGTSGSYEQYF	TGCAGTGCAGTTGGGACTAGCGGAAGCTACGAGCAGTACTTC
-	many	TRBJ1-1	TRBV7-2	CASSSGGSNTEAFF	TGTGCCAGCAGCTCGGGGGGTTCGAACACTGAAGCTTTCTTT
-	many	TRBJ2-7	TRBV20-1	CSARRQGSPYEQYF	TGCAGTGCTCGACGGCAGGGGAGCCCCTACGAGCAGTACTTC
TRBD1	-	TRBJ1-5	TRBV30	CAWSVKTGNQPQHF	TGTGCCTGGAGTGTGAAGACAGGGAATCAGCCCCAGCATTTT
TRBD1	-	TRBJ1-1	TRBV5-1	CASSRGTGGLLNTEAFF	TGCGCCAGCAGCAGGGGGACAGGGGGTCTTTTGAACACTGAAGCTTTCTTT
-	-	TRBJ2-7	TRBV12-3/TRBV12-4	CATAAGVEQYF	TGTGCCACCGCGGCAGGGGTCGAGCAGTACTTC
-	-	TRBJ2-1	TRBV11-3	CASSSRTGDNEQFF	TGTGCCAGCAGCTCGAGGACGGGGGACAATGAGCAGTTCTTC
TRBD2	many	TRBJ2-5	TRBV10-3	CAISVAGPGETQYF	TGTGCCATCAGCGTAGCGGGGCCGGGAGAGACCCAGTACTTC
-	many	TRBJ1-4	TRBV20-1	CSANDQGFKLFF	TGCAGTGCTAATGATCAGGGCTTCAAACTGTTTTTT
TRBD1	-	TRBJ1-5	TRBV2	CASREDRVSNQPQHF	TGTGCCAGCAGGGAGGACAGGGTTTCAAATCAGCCCCAGCATTTT
TRBD1	many	TRBJ1-2	TRBV9	CASQGQGMGYGYTF	TGTGCCAGCCAAGGACAGGGGATGGGGTATGGCTACACCTTC
-	many	TRBJ2-3	TRBV6-1	CASSEAGRTDTQYF	TGTGCCAGCAGTGAAGCAGGGAGAACAGATACGCAGTATTTT
-	-	TRBJ1-1	TRBV30	CAWMSRGRGAEAFF	TGTGCCTGGATGTCCCGGGGGCGGGGGGCTGAAGCTTTCTTT
-	many	TRBJ2-3	TRBV5-1	CASSLGGLADTQYF	TGCGCCAGCAGCTTGGGAGGCCTCGCGGATACGCAGTATTTT
-	few	TRBJ2-7	TRBV29-1	CSGRSSYEQYF	TGCAGTGGTAGGTCCTCCTACGAGCAGTACTTC
TRBD2	-	TRBJ2-1	TRBV20-1	CSARGRLAGGGAEQFF	TGCAGTGCTAGAGGAAGACTAGCGGGGGGCGGGGCAGAGCAGTTCTTC
-	many	TRBJ1-2	TRBV7-2	CASSLGAVANYGYTF	TGTGCCAGCAGCTTAGGTGCGGTAGCTAACTATGGCTACACCTTC